These T cell receptor beta chains were read from a single sample in a study of CD8+ T cells in alopecia areata. The method was immunoSEQ multiplex PCR; TCRdb's version includes in-frame clones alone and lacks a portion of them. The table includes 200,000 or so clones, about 62% detected once. Sequencing used CD4+ T cells sorted from blood, obtained at week 24, from a patient treated with tofacitinib. These receptors originate from a human donor with alopecia areata. Each CDR3 is given with its conserved first and last residue. A D gene is named only where the DNA matches it firmly. Clone size is not always given. Where it is, it says once, few, many or a class for expanded clones.

d_gene	v_gene	abundance	j_gene	CDR3nt	CDR3aa
-	TRBV23-1	-	TRBJ1-1	TGCGCCAGCAGTCCGATTACAGGGAACACTGAAGCTTTCTTT	CASSPITGNTEAFF
-	TRBV9	-	TRBJ2-3	TGTGCCAGCAGCGGCAGGTTCGACTCTAGCACAGATACGCAGTATTTT	CASSGRFDSSTDTQYF
-	TRBV28	-	TRBJ2-2	TGTGCCAGCAAACACGACAGTCCGAACACCGGGGAGCTGTTTTTT	CASKHDSPNTGELFF
-	TRBV5-4	-	TRBJ2-7	TGTGCCAGCAGCTTCTCCTACGAGCAGTACTTC	CASSFSYEQYF
-	TRBV5-6	-	TRBJ2-5	TGTGCCAGCAGCAAACCCCAAGAGACCCAGTACTTC	CASSKPQETQYF
-	TRBV7-3	-	TRBJ2-2	TGTGCCAGCAGCCCTGGAGGAGGGACCGGGGAGCTGTTTTTT	CASSPGGGTGELFF
-	TRBV29-1	-	TRBJ1-2	TGCAGCGTAATTACACAGGGTCTAGGTGGCTACACCTTC	CSVITQGLGGYTF
-	TRBV29-1	-	TRBJ2-1	TGCAGCGTTGAGACAGCCTCGAGCTACAATGAGCAGTTCTTC	CSVETASSYNEQFF
-	TRBV5-1	-	TRBJ1-6	TGCGCCAGCAGCTTGGAGATCAGGGGATACTCACCCCTCCACTTT	CASSLEIRGYSPLHF
-	TRBV4-2	-	TRBJ2-7	TGTGCCAGCAGCTTAGAGGGGGGGACCGGCTACGAGCAGTACTTC	CASSLEGGTGYEQYF
-	TRBV7-2	-	TRBJ2-6	TGTGCCAGCAGCTCCCGGGCAGGGGCCAACGTCCTGACTTTC	CASSSRAGANVLTF
TRBD2	TRBV30	-	TRBJ2-1	TGTGCCTATAGCGGGTTAACCTACAATGAGCAGTTCTTC	CAYSGLTYNEQFF
TRBD1	TRBV18	-	TRBJ1-2	TGTGCCAGCTCACCCGACAGGGTCGGTGGCTACACCTTC	CASSPDRVGGYTF
TRBD2	TRBV5-6	once	TRBJ2-2	TGTGCCAGCAGCTTCGGGACTAGCGGGCCGGCCGGGGAGCTGTTTTTT	CASSFGTSGPAGELFF
-	TRBV27	-	TRBJ1-2	TGTGCCAGCTCCTCGAAGCGGGGAGGCCACTATGGCTACACCTTC	CASSSKRGGHYGYTF
-	TRBV18	-	TRBJ1-1	TGTGCCAGCTCACCAACGTCGGGGACTGAAGCTTTCTTT	CASSPTSGTEAFF
-	TRBV20-1	-	TRBJ1-6	TGCAGTGCTAAGGGTAATTCACCCCTCCACTTT	CSAKGNSPLHF
TRBD1	TRBV6-5	-	TRBJ2-5	TGTGCCAGCAGCCCGGACAGGCCCGGGGAGACCCAGTACTTC	CASSPDRPGETQYF
TRBD1	TRBV4-2	few	TRBJ1-5	TGTGCCAGCAGTTATTCCGGGACAGGGGACAATCAGCCCCAGCATTTT	CASSYSGTGDNQPQHF